A selection of T cell receptor beta chains follows, all from one sample in a study of T cell responses to AZD1222 COVID-19 vaccine. Assay used: immunoSEQ multiplex PCR; TCRdb lists only in-frame clones, some missing. Here the sample spans 150,000 to 200,000 clones, 85% to 95% being singletons. The sequenced sample was peripheral blood, obtained on day 0 of AZD1222 vaccination. These receptors originate from an adult in good health. Each CDR3 is given with its conserved first and last residue. D genes are given only for firm matches. Some rows have no size entry. The others give once, few or many, or a class for an expanded clone.

v_gene	d_gene	abundance	j_gene	CDR3aa	CDR3nt
TRBV18	TRBD1	-	TRBJ2-7	CASSPGQTSTGSEQYF	TGTGCCAGCTCACCGGGACAGACGTCAACGGGAAGCGAGCAGTACTTC
TRBV5-1	TRBD1	-	TRBJ2-7	CASSLGIQGAHEQYF	TGCGCCAGCAGCTTGGGTATCCAGGGGGCCCACGAGCAGTACTTC
TRBV7-9	-	-	TRBJ1-1	CASSLVGASEAFF	TGTGCCAGCAGCTTAGTGGGGGCTAGTGAAGCTTTCTTT
TRBV28	-	-	TRBJ2-3	CASTRAVASTDTQYF	TGTGCCAGCACCAGGGCGGTGGCTAGCACAGATACGCAGTATTTT
TRBV7-9	-	-	TRBJ1-2	CASSLGQIGYTF	TGTGCCAGCAGCCTAGGACAAATAGGCTACACCTTC
TRBV28	TRBD1	-	TRBJ2-1	CASSLLLDRGLYEQFF	TGTGCCAGCAGTTTATTGCTGGACAGGGGGCTTTATGAGCAGTTCTTC
TRBV19	-	-	TRBJ1-1	CASSRLSANTEAFF	TGTGCCAGTAGTCGGCTTTCGGCGAACACTGAAGCTTTCTTT
TRBV6-4	TRBD2	-	TRBJ2-5	CASSEGGSYQETQYF	TGTGCCAGCAGTGAGGGCGGGAGCTACCAAGAGACCCAGTACTTC
TRBV5-1	-	-	TRBJ2-2	CASSSVGGSTGELFF	TGCGCCAGCAGCTCCGTCGGGGGAAGCACCGGGGAGCTGTTTTTT
TRBV30	-	-	TRBJ1-1	CAWSNTVLTEAFF	TGTGCCTGGAGTAACACGGTGCTAACTGAAGCTTTCTTT
TRBV6-6	-	-	TRBJ1-1	CASSYRPQGSEAFF	TGTGCCAGCAGTTACAGGCCCCAGGGCTCTGAAGCTTTCTTT
TRBV12-3/TRBV12-4	-	-	TRBJ1-1	CASSGAGIEAFF	TGTGCCAGCAGTGGTGCGGGGATTGAAGCTTTCTTT
TRBV4-2	-	-	TRBJ1-3	CASSQEPVSSWDTIYF	TGTGCCAGCAGCCAAGAGCCGGTCTCCTCTTGGGACACCATATATTTT
TRBV2	-	-	TRBJ1-1	CASTDDLGGRAFF	TGTGCCAGCACCGACGACTTGGGGGGAAGAGCTTTCTTT
TRBV15	-	-	TRBJ2-1	CATSNRRGGLYNEQFF	TGTGCCACCAGCAATCGGAGGGGGGGTCTGTACAATGAGCAGTTCTTC
TRBV7-8	-	-	TRBJ2-7	CASSLDAGNEQYF	TGTGCCAGCAGCTTAGATGCGGGAAACGAGCAGTACTTC
TRBV18	-	-	TRBJ2-1	CASSPPSYNEQFF	TGTGCCAGCTCACCACCCTCCTACAATGAGCAGTTCTTC
TRBV5-6	TRBD1	once	TRBJ1-5	CASSLQGARDQPQHF	TGTGCCAGCAGCTTGCAGGGGGCGAGGGATCAGCCCCAGCATTTT
TRBV5-6	TRBD1	-	TRBJ2-3	CASSRLVSGTGASTDTQYF	TGTGCCAGCAGCCGCCTGGTTTCCGGGACAGGCGCTAGCACAGATACGCAGTATTTT
TRBV15	-	few	TRBJ1-3	CATSRGAASGNTIYF	TGTGCCACCAGCAGAGGGGCAGCCTCTGGAAACACCATATATTTT
TRBV6-1	-	-	TRBJ1-3	CASSDGGSGNTIYF	TGTGCCAGCAGTGACGGGGGTTCTGGAAACACCATATATTTT
TRBV2	TRBD1	-	TRBJ1-4	CASSLILGTGSYNEKLFF	TGTGCCAGCAGTCTGATCTTGGGGACAGGCAGTTATAATGAAAAACTGTTTTTT
TRBV5-6	-	few	TRBJ1-3	CASSLPGASGNTIYF	TGTGCCAGCAGCTTGCCAGGGGCTTCTGGAAACACCATATATTTT
TRBV3-1/TRBV3-2	-	once	TRBJ2-1	CASSQDYVDNEQFF	TGTGCCAGCAGCCAAGATTACGTAGACAATGAGCAGTTCTTC
TRBV5-1	TRBD2	-	TRBJ2-5	CATRLAGGPRETQYF	TGCGCCACCCGGCTAGCGGGAGGGCCTCGGGAGACCCAGTACTTC
TRBV7-2	-	-	TRBJ2-7	CASSGGPSYEQYF	TGTGCCAGCAGCGGAGGCCCCTCCTACGAGCAGTACTTC
TRBV5-6	-	-	TRBJ1-5	CASSLFRGNQPQHF	TGTGCCAGCAGCTTGTTCCGGGGGAATCAGCCCCAGCATTTT
TRBV6-1	TRBD1	-	TRBJ1-4	CASSEVGTGVEKLFF	TGTGCCAGCAGTGAAGTAGGGACAGGGGTTGAAAAACTGTTTTTT
TRBV4-2	TRBD1	-	TRBJ1-2	CASSYDRASYGYTF	TGTGCCAGCAGCTACGACAGGGCCTCCTATGGCTACACCTTC
TRBV29-1	-	-	TRBJ1-1	CSVEIQGGTEAFF	TGCAGCGTTGAAATCCAGGGAGGGACTGAAGCTTTCTTT
TRBV6-5	-	-	TRBJ2-3	CASSYRGRTDTQYF	TGTGCCAGCAGTTACAGAGGGAGGACAGATACGCAGTATTTT
TRBV14	TRBD1	-	TRBJ1-4	CASSRDRGRVLEKLFF	TGTGCCAGCAGCCGAGATAGGGGGCGAGTTTTGGAAAAACTGTTTTTT
TRBV7-2	-	once	TRBJ1-1	CASTWGGNFAEAFF	TGTGCCAGCACCTGGGGAGGGAATTTCGCTGAAGCTTTCTTT
TRBV2	-	-	TRBJ1-2	CASRRVDYGYTF	TGTGCCAGCAGGAGAGTGGACTATGGCTACACCTTC
TRBV28	-	-	TRBJ1-1	CASRMRAAEAFF	TGTGCCAGCAGGATGAGGGCGGCTGAAGCTTTCTTT
TRBV5-4	-	-	TRBJ2-3	CASSLNSGEDTQYF	TGTGCCAGCAGCTTGAATTCAGGGGAAGATACGCAGTATTTT
TRBV5-1	-	-	TRBJ1-4	CASSLVSHNEKLFF	TGCGCCAGCAGCTTGGTGTCACATAATGAAAAACTGTTTTTT
TRBV11-2	TRBD1	-	TRBJ1-2	CASSSIQGADYGYTF	TGTGCCAGCAGCTCGATCCAGGGGGCGGACTATGGCTACACCTTC
TRBV7-3	-	-	TRBJ2-7	CASSLQDLF	TGTGCCAGCAGCCTACAGGACCTTTTC
TRBV12-3/TRBV12-4	-	few	TRBJ1-5	CASSFYGQPQHF	TGTGCCAGCAGTTTTTATGGTCAGCCCCAGCATTTT
TRBV5-1	TRBD2	many	TRBJ2-7	CASSLDRLAGGIYEQYF	TGCGCCAGCAGCTTGGACCGGCTAGCGGGGGGGATCTACGAGCAGTACTTC
TRBV27	-	-	TRBJ1-5	CASSLRFGGSNQPQHF	TGTGCCAGCAGTTTACGTTTTGGGGGTAGCAATCAGCCCCAGCATTTT
TRBV6-5	TRBD1	-	TRBJ1-5	CASSPTGEAQPQHF	TGTGCCAGCAGTCCGACAGGGGAAGCTCAGCCCCAGCATTTT
TRBV19	-	-	TRBJ1-4	CASSIIDGGSEKLFF	TGTGCCAGTAGTATCATCGACGGAGGGAGTGAAAAACTGTTTTTT
TRBV27	-	-	TRBJ2-3	CASSFGGTSTDTQYF	TGTGCCAGCAGTTTCGGGGGAACTAGCACAGATACGCAGTATTTT
TRBV9	-	-	TRBJ2-7	CASSVGPWDEQYF	TGTGCCAGCAGCGTAGGACCGTGGGACGAGCAGTACTTC
TRBV28	-	-	TRBJ2-7	CASATLYEQYF	TGTGCCAGCGCGACTCTTTACGAGCAGTACTTC
TRBV19	TRBD2	-	TRBJ2-2	CASRTSGNTGELFF	TGTGCCAGTCGGACTAGCGGGAACACCGGGGAGCTGTTTTTT
TRBV28	-	-	TRBJ1-2	CASSLGTGANYGYTF	TGTGCCAGCAGTTTGGGGACCGGAGCTAACTATGGCTACACCTTC
TRBV7-2	TRBD1	-	TRBJ2-7	CASSFDRGEAYEQYF	TGTGCCAGCAGCTTTGACAGGGGCGAAGCCTACGAGCAGTACTTC
TRBV6-4	-	-	TRBJ2-7	CASSDYQGPGVVQYF	TGTGCCAGCAGTGACTACCAAGGACCAGGGGTTGTGCAGTACTTC
TRBV30	-	-	TRBJ2-2	CASSTLALANTGELFF	TGTGCCTCGTCAACTCTAGCCTTAGCGAACACCGGGGAGCTGTTTTTT
TRBV24-1	-	-	TRBJ1-2	CATSPGGGYGYTF	TGTGCCACCAGTCCAGGAGGGGGCTATGGCTACACCTTC
TRBV11-2	-	-	TRBJ2-4	CASSPPGPSGGIQYF	TGTGCCAGCAGCCCCCCGGGACCGTCCGGGGGCATTCAGTACTTC